The entry below gives a single TCR beta chain sequence along with its context. Its matching antigen is unknown. The V segment lost 6 bases and the J segment 0 bases; nucleotides outside the gene matches: 4. Germline V gene data show CDR1 as MDHEN and CDR2 as SYDVKM. This CDR3 has 15 residues. TCRdb passed the RT-PCR reads through MiXCR, listing each CDR3 protein once. Among some 150,000 distinct CDR3 sequences, 9.5% to 15% were seen once, and the ten largest hold 25% to 30%. This sample is drawn from a study of response to subunit inactivated influenza vaccine. Broader study findings: Few new T cells, the authors suggested, are recruited by each seasonal influenza vaccination.

The sample also formed part of further work on T cells expressing NK-cell markers. That source reports: Libraries used 5'RACE template switching adding universal primer site and UMIs. HCMV serostatus: most of the eight sequenced donors positive, one negative. The study left the HCMV specificity of expanded NKG2C+ T cell clones unresolved.

The J gene is TRBJ2-1, the V gene TRBV28; 8 bases match TRBD2. Material: CD8+ T cells sorted from PBMCs, obtained less than 13 days after vaccination. The TCR originated in a middle-aged man who received an inactivated influenza vaccine. The CDR3 region has the DNA TGTGCCAGCAGAGAACTAGCGGACTCCTACAATGAGCAGTTCTTC. It yields the protein CASRELADSYNEQFF. Supplemented by reference TRBV28 and TRBJ2-1, the full variable domain reads DVKVTQSSRYLVKRTGEKVFLECVQDMDHENMFWYRQDPGLGLRLIYFSYDVKMKEKGDIPEGYSVSREKKERFSLILESASTNQTSMYLCASRELADSYNEQFFGPGTRLTVL.